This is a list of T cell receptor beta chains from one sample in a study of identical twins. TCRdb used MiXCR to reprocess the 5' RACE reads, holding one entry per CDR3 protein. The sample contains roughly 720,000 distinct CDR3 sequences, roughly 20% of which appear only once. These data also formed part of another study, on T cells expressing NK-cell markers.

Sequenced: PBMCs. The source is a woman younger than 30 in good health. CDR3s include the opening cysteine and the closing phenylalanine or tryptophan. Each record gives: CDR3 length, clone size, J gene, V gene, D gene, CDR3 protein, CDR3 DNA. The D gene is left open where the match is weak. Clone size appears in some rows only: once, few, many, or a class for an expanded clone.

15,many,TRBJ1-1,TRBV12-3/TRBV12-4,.,CASSLRVEESPEAFF,TGTGCCAGCAGTTTAAGAGTCGAGGAAAGCCCTGAAGCTTTCTTT
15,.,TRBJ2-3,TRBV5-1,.,CASSPGLGGPDTQYF,TGCGCCAGCAGCCCGGGCTTAGGGGGACCAGATACGCAGTATTTT
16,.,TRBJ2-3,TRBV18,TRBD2,CASSPYSGTSTDTQYF,TGTGCCAGCTCACCCTATAGCGGGACTAGCACAGATACGCAGTATTTT
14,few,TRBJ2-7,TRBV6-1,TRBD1,CASTVGTGGHEQYF,TGTGCCAGCACGGTAGGGACAGGGGGACACGAGCAGTACTTC
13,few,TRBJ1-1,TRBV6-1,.,CASTWTVNTEAFF,TGTGCCAGCACCTGGACGGTGAACACTGAAGCTTTCTTT
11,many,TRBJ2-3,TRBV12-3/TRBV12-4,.,CASSATDTQYF,TGTGCCAGCAGCGCTACAGATACGCAGTATTTT
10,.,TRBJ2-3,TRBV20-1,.,CSVNPDTQYF,TGCAGTGTTAACCCAGATACGCAGTATTTT
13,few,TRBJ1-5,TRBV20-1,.,CSAKRGSNQPQHF,TGCAGTGCTAAACGGGGAAGCAATCAGCCCCAGCATTTT
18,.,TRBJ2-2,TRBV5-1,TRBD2,CASSPGVAGDKTTGELFF,TGCGCCAGCAGCCCTGGCGTAGCGGGAGATAAAACGACCGGGGAGCTGTTTTTT
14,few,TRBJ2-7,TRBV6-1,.,CASSPSGGWNEQYF,TGTGCCAGCAGCCCCAGTGGGGGCTGGAACGAGCAGTACTTC
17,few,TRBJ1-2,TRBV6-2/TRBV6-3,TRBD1,CASTSDRGPDLFYGYTF,TGTGCCAGCACTTCGGACAGGGGGCCTGATTTGTTCTATGGCTACACCTTC
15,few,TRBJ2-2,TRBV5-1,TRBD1,CASSLQGATTGELFF,TGCGCCAGCAGCCTACAGGGGGCGACCACCGGGGAGCTGTTTTTT
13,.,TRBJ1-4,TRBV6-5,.,CASSYGVYEKLFF,TGTGCCAGCAGTTACGGGGTTTATGAAAAACTGTTTTTT
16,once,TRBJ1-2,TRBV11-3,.,CASSLDGGSVNYGYTF,TGTGCCAGCAGCTTAGATGGGGGCAGTGTCAACTATGGCTACACCTTC
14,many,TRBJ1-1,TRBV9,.,CASSAPTGNTEAFF,TGTGCCAGCAGCGCGCCGACAGGGAACACTGAAGCTTTCTTT
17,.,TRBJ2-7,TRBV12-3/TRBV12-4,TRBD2,CTSSLSRGGLAAYEQYF,TGTACCAGCAGTCTATCTCGGGGGGGACTAGCGGCTTACGAGCAGTACTTC
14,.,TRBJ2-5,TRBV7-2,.,CASSGGPVGETQYF,TGTGCCAGCAGTGGGGGTCCAGTTGGGGAGACCCAGTACTTC
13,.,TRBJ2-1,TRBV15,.,CATSIATFNEQFF,TGTGCCACCAGCATAGCCACCTTCAATGAGCAGTTCTTC
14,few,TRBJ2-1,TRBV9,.,CASSGRGKGNEQFF,TGTGCCAGCAGCGGCCGGGGTAAAGGGAATGAGCAGTTCTTC
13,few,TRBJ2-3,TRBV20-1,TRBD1,CSARDRPTDTQYF,TGCAGTGCGCGGGACAGGCCCACAGATACGCAGTATTTT
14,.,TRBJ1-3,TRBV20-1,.,CSARPRDYGNTIYF,TGCAGTGCTAGGCCTCGGGACTATGGAAACACCATATATTTT
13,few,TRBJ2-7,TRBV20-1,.,CSARGPHPYEQYF,TGCAGTGCTAGAGGGCCCCACCCCTACGAGCAGTACTTC
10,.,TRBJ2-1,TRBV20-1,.,CSANYGEQFF,TGCAGTGCCAACTACGGGGAGCAGTTCTTC
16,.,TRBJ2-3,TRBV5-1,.,CASLRGSGSSTDTQYF,TGCGCCAGCCTCCGCGGTAGCGGCTCCAGCACAGATACGCAGTATTTT
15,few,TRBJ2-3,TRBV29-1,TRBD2,CSVGASGGTTDTQYF,TGCAGCGTTGGGGCTTCGGGGGGAACCACAGATACGCAGTATTTT
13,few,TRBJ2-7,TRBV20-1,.,CSAIFTGSYEQYF,TGCAGTGCTATCTTTACGGGCTCCTACGAGCAGTACTTC
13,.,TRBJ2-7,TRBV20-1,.,CSARDVKGYEQYF,TGCAGTGCTAGAGATGTTAAAGGGTACGAGCAGTACTTC
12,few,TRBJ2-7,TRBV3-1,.,CASSHPGDEQYF,TGTGCCAGCAGCCATCCTGGGGACGAGCAGTACTTC
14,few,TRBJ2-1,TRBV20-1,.,CSARPQEAYNEQFF,TGCAGTGCTAGACCCCAAGAAGCCTACAATGAGCAGTTCTTC
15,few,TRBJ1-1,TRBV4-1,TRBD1,CASSQTGVGKAEAFF,TGCGCCAGCAGCCAGACAGGGGTCGGTAAGGCTGAAGCTTTCTTT
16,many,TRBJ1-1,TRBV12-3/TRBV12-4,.,CASSLAARGPGGEAFF,TGTGCCAGCAGTTTAGCTGCCCGGGGCCCCGGAGGTGAAGCTTTCTTT
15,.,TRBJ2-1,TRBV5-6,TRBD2,CASRLTSGAPNEQFF,TGTGCCAGCAGGTTAACTAGCGGGGCTCCCAATGAGCAGTTCTTC
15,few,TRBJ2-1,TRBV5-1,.,CASSLIPGNDNEQFF,TGCGCCAGCAGCTTGATTCCAGGGAACGACAATGAGCAGTTCTTC
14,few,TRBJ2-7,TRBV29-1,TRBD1,CSVAPGTGASEQYF,TGCAGCGTCGCTCCGGGGACAGGGGCTAGCGAGCAGTACTTC
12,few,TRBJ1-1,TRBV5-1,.,CASRFLGTEAFF,TGCGCCAGCAGGTTCCTGGGCACTGAAGCTTTCTTT
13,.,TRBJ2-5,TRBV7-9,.,CASSLAGSQTQYF,TGTGCCAGCAGCTTAGCGGGGAGTCAGACCCAGTACTTC
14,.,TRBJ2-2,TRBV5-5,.,CASTWGSVTGELFF,TGTGCCAGCACCTGGGGGTCGGTCACCGGGGAGCTGTTTTTT
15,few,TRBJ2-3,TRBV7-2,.,CASSLAAPRTDTQYF,TGTGCCAGCAGCTTAGCGGCCCCTAGAACAGATACGCAGTATTTT
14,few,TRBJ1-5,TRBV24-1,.,CATSGVGSNQPQHF,TGTGCCACCAGTGGAGTGGGTAGCAATCAGCCCCAGCATTTT
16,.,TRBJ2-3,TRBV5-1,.,CASSPGRWIFTDTQYF,TGCGCCAGCAGCCCGGGTCGGTGGATCTTCACAGATACGCAGTATTTT
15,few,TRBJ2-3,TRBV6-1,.,CASSRGDSRPDTQYF,TGTGCCAGCAGCAGGGGGGACTCGCGCCCGGATACGCAGTATTTT
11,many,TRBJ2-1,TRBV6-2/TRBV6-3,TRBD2,CASRSGSRQFF,TGTGCCAGCAGAAGCGGGAGCAGGCAGTTCTTC